This T cell receptor beta chain stems from a study of control samples from healthy donors and cancer patients. CDR3 length: 15 amino acids. Looked up from germline, CDR1 is MNHEY and CDR2 is SVGAGI. V gave up 4 bases and J gave up 2 bases, with 15 bases separating them. This table comes from immunoSEQ multiplex PCR, and its TCRdb copy is limited to in-frame clones, with some not included. The sample yields under 450,000 clones, over 75% seen once. The receptor comes from a man aged 40-50 years with head and neck cancer. The rearrangement links TRBV6-5 to TRBJ2-7; D unclear. The specimen sequenced was PBMCs. The CDR3 loop reads CASSSEQVVAYEQYF. The CDR3 DNA reads TGTGCCAGCAGTTCTGAGCAGGTAGTGGCCTACGAGCAGTACTTC.